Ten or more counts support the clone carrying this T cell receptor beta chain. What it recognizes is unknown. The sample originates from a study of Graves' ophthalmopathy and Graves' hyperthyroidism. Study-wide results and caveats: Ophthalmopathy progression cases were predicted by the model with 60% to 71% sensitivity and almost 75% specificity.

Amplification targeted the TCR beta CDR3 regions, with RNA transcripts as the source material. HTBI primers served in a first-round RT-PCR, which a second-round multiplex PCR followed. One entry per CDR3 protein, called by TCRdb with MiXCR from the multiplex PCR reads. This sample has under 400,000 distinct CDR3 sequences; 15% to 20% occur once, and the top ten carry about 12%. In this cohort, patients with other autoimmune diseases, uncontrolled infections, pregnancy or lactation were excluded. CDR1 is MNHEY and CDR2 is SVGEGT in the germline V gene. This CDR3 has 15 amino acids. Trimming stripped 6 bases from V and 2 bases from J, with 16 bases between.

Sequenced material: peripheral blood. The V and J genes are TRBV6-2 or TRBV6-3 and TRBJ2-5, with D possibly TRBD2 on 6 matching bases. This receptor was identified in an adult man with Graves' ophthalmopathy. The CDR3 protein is CASRSWRGEQETQYF. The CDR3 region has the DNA TGTGCCAGCAGGTCCTGGCGGGGAGAACAAGAGACCCAGTACTTC.